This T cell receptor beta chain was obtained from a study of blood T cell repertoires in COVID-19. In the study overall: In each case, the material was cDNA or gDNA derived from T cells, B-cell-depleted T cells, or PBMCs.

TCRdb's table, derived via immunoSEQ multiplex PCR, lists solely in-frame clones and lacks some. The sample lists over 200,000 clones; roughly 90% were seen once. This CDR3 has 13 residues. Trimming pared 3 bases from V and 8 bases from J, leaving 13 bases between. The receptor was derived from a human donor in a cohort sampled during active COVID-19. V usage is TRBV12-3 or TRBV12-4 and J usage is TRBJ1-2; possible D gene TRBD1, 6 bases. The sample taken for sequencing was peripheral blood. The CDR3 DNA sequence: TGTGCCAGCAGTTTCCTCGGGGGGGCGGGCTACACCTTC. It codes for CASSFLGGAGYTF.